A single T cell receptor (beta chain) is shown here with its context. This record belongs to a study of glioma-infiltrating T cells after dendritic cell vaccination. The time point denotes: after dendritic cell vaccination, including at tumor progression/relapse. After removal of 6 bases from V and 4 bases from J, the junction contained 5 bases not matched to a gene. Germline V gene data show CDR1 as ENHRY and CDR2 as SYGVKD. There are 16 residues in the CDR3. Some clones are missing from TCRdb's copy, which holds only in-frame ones; the method was immunoSEQ multiplex PCR. The sample has about 50,000 clones, about nine tenths seen once; the top ten hold 5.3%.

The sample in question was blood, obtained after dendritic cell vaccination. The receptor was derived from a human donor with glioblastoma. V and J are TRBV10-3 and TRBJ2-1, with 14 bases that match TRBD2. The CDR3, as DNA: TGTGCCATCAGAGGGACTAGCGGGAGTGTGTACAATGAGCAGTTCTTC. This translates into CAIRGTSGSVYNEQFF.